The clone carrying this TCR beta chain was counted only a few times. Its specificity is not known. The PCR ran on 60 Vbeta and 13 Jbeta primers. TCRdb keeps only in-frame clones here, not all; method: immunoSEQ multiplex PCR. The profile shows about 130,000 clones, more than 65% of them singletons. From germline, CDR1 is GTSNPN and CDR2 SVGIG (reference sequence). The CDR3 has 12 amino acids. V lost 5 bases and J 6 bases, leaving 12 bases between the germline ends. The data belong to a study of cytomegalovirus exposure and HLA in healthy donors. General study results and limits: Because they were indistinguishable, some V segments, including TRBV6-2 and TRBV6-3, were excluded.

The sequenced material came from PBMCs. The sequence was obtained from a woman aged 40 to 55 in good health and CMV-seropositive. The rearrangement links TRBV30 to TRBJ2-3; perhaps TRBD2 as D (5 bases). The CDR3 DNA reads as TGTGCCTGGCGGAGTTTAGCGGATACGCAGTATTTT. This translates into CAWRSLADTQYF.